The 14 T cell receptor beta chains presented below share a single source sample, sequenced in a study of blood T cell repertoires in COVID-19 (dated by TCRdb to 2020 to 2022). Receptors were amplified or captured by the immunoSEQ multiplex PCR assay. Drawn from immuneACCESS, this table holds only the in-frame rearrangements with V and J called that TCRdb kept. Clones are partly lost; checked studies trace under half to an unresolved V gene and leave the rest unexplained. This sample lists 140,000 or so clones; roughly four fifths were detected once. The top ten clonotypes cover 1.5% to 2% of the sample. The source material was PBMCs or T cells enriched from blood (not recorded which). All receptors derive from a woman aged 18-35 years who had been exposed to COVID-19.

The rearrangement joins TRBV6-6 to TRBJ2-7, with 7 bases that match TRBD2. V lost 6 bases and J lost 3; bases outside the gene matches: 11. In germline, CDR1 is MNHNY, CDR2 SVGAGI (reference sequence). CDR3 length: 15 amino acids. The CDR3 reads CASSNPQRGGYEQYF. As DNA, the CDR3 is TGTGCCAGCAGCAACCCCCAGCGGGGAGGCTACGAGCAGTACTTC.

V is TRBV28 and J is TRBJ2-7, with 10 bases aligning to TRBD1. The V and J ends lost 5 bases and 4 bases, in that order; junction bases with no gene match: 14. The germline gives CDR1 MDHEN, CDR2 SYDVKM. CDR3 size: 17 residues. CDR3 nucleotides: TGTGCCAGCAGTCCAACCCTTGACAGGGGGCCGTTTTACGAGCAGTACTTC. Amino acids: CASSPTLDRGPFYEQYF. The whole variable domain, remainder taken from reference TRBV28 and TRBJ2-7, is DVKVTQSSRYLVKRTGEKVFLECVQDMDHENMFWYRQDPGLGLRLIYFSYDVKMKEKGDIPEGYSVSREKKERFSLILESASTNQTSMYLCASSPTLDRGPFYEQYFGPGTRLTVT.

This clone has just one count. The chain combines TRBV5-5 with TRBJ1-3, with TRBD1 matching 11 bases. The CDR3 runs 14 residues. Germline V gives CDR1 SGHKS, CDR2 YYEKEE (reference sequence). V dropped 3 bases and J dropped 4; count of bases not matched to a gene: 0. Here the CDR3 reads CASSWTGGGNTIYF. The CDR3 coding sequence is TGTGCCAGCAGCTGGACAGGGGGCGGAAACACCATATATTTT.

V is TRBV24-1 and J is TRBJ1-1; unclear D gene. The CDR3 is made up of 13 amino acids. V was pared by 3 bases and J by 13 bases, with 17 bases between. Germline V gives CDR1 KGHDR, CDR2 SFDVKD. The CDR3 here is CATSDPPGSKYFF. In DNA form, the CDR3 reads TGTGCCACCAGTGATCCACCCGGGTCGAAATATTTCTTT.

This chain connects TRBV11-2 to TRBJ2-1; 10 bases fit TRBD2. The V gene's germline CDR1 is SGHAT and CDR2 FQNNGV. The CDR3 sequence is 16 residues long. V lost 5 bases to trimming and J lost 4 bases; unmatched junction nucleotides: 8. The CDR3 region is CASSARLAGLYNEQFF. For the CDR3, the DNA is TGTGCCAGCAGCGCGCGACTAGCGGGCCTGTACAATGAGCAGTTCTTC. Filled out from reference TRBV11-2 and TRBJ2-1, the complete variable domain reads EAGVAQSPRYKIIEKRQSVAFWCNPISGHATLYWYQQILGQGPKLLIQFQNNGVVDDSQLPKDRFSAERLKGVDSTLKIQPAKLEDSAVYLCASSARLAGLYNEQFFGPGTRLTVL.

This chain uses TRBV7-3 with TRBJ2-5, with D possibly TRBD1 on 6 matching bases. V shed 4 bases and J shed 0 bases, with 12 bases lying between them. The CDR3 runs to 15 residues. Germline assignment: CDR1 SGHTA and CDR2 FQGTGA. CDR3 in amino acids: CASSSGQLNQETQYF. The CDR3 coding sequence is TGTGCCAGCAGCTCTGGACAGTTAAACCAAGAGACCCAGTACTTC.

The V call is TRBV10-2, the J call TRBJ1-4; no clear D gene. The CDR3 spans 14 residues. Germline-derived CDR1 and CDR2 are WSHSY and SAAADI. Trimming cost V 6 bases and J 5 bases, with 13 bases left between them. The CDR3 sequence: CASSEGGINEKLFF. Written as DNA, the CDR3 is TGCGCCAGCAGCGAAGGAGGAATAAATGAAAAACTGTTTTTT.

V usage is TRBV6-1 and J usage is TRBJ1-5; TRBD1 might be the D (5 bases). Germline V gene lookup returns CDR1 MNHNS and CDR2 SASEGT. Trimming left V 0 bases short and J 3 bases short, with 15 bases between. CDR3 size: 17 residues. The CDR3 nucleotides are TGTGCCAGCAGTGAAGCGCTTGTAGGGGCCCTCAATCAGCCCCAGCATTTT. Translated: CASSEALVGALNQPQHF.

This clone was seen once. This sequence joins TRBV27 and TRBJ2-1; 16 bases line up with TRBD2. The CDR3 spans 16 residues. Germline CDR1 is MNHEY and CDR2 is SMNVEV (reference sequence). V dropped 6 bases and J dropped 9; count of bases not matched to a gene: 8. In DNA form, the CDR3 reads TGTGCCAGCAGCCGTGGGACTAGCGGGAGGGCCATTGAGCAGTTCTTC. This codes for CASSRGTSGRAIEQFF.

J is TRBJ2-5 and V is TRBV28; D is possibly TRBD1 (6 bases). V lost 6 bases and J 2 bases, leaving 13 bases between the germline ends. From germline, CDR1 is MDHEN and CDR2 SYDVKM. The CDR3 covers 14 residues. In DNA, the CDR3 is TGTGCCAGCAGCGATCACCAGGGGCAAGAGACCCAGTACTTC. This translates into CASSDHQGQETQYF.

The V gene is TRBV7-2, the J gene TRBJ1-1; weak D call: TRBD1 (6 bases). This CDR3 region has 14 residues. Between the trimmed V and J ends, which lost 2 bases and 4 bases, there was a span of 11 bases. Per germline, CDR1 SGHTA and CDR2 FQGNSA. CDR3 sequence (DNA): TGTGCCAGCAGCTTACAACAGGGCGGCACTGAAGCTTTCTTT. It yields the protein CASSLQQGGTEAFF.

The rearrangement joins TRBV27 to TRBJ2-7, with 7 bases lining up with TRBD1. Unmatched junction bases numbered 12, after V lost 4 bases and J lost 3 bases. The germline V gene has CDR1 MNHEY and CDR2 SMNVEV (reference sequence). The CDR3 loop spans 16 amino acids. CDR3 DNA sequence: TGTGCCAGCAGTTCCCCGGGACAGAGCGTATTCTACGAGCAGTACTTC. Translated: CASSSPGQSVFYEQYF.

The CDR3 sequence is CASSQDVVDRGYLNTEAFF. CDR3 coding DNA: TGCGCCAGCAGCCAAGACGTCGTGGACAGGGGGTACCTGAACACTGAAGCTTTCTTT. The chain is built from TRBV4-1 and TRBJ1-1; TRBD1 matches at 10 bases. Unmatched junction bases numbered 10, after V lost 0 bases and J lost 0 bases. CDR3 length equals 19 residues. CDR1 MGHRA and CDR2 YSYEKL come from the germline V gene.

The chain has TRBV19 and TRBJ2-1, with 9 bases aligning to TRBD2. CDR3 size: 15 residues. V dropped 5 bases and J dropped 6; count of bases not matched to a gene: 8. Looked up from germline, CDR1 is LNHDA and CDR2 is SQIVND (reference sequence). This CDR3 is CASSASSSGGNEQFF. The CDR3 DNA reads as TGTGCCAGTAGTGCCTCTAGTAGCGGGGGCAATGAGCAGTTCTTC.